This TCR beta chain appears in the sequencing data of a study of beta chain features in type 1 diabetes. Study background: Across every sample, some 110 million sorted cells were examined in total.

What was sequenced were expressed TCRB transcripts, since all of the isolated RNA had been reverse transcribed. Samples of naive, central memory and regulatory T cells yielded a mean of about 3.4 million reads. Profiling relied on immunoSEQ multiplex PCR, and the TCRdb table lists in-frame clones only, not all of them. The table has a few hundred thousand clones, 9.6% seen once. About this clone itself: Its specificity is not known.

The CDR3 totals 13 residues. V was trimmed by 9 bases and J by 4 bases, leaving 13 bases between them. Germline CDR1 SEHNR, CDR2 FQNEAQ (reference sequence). Study-level results: Over-representation of high TCR-expressing cells was a possible consequence of cDNA sequencing.

This clonotype originated in a woman aged 18-29 years in good health. This chain uses TRBV7-9 with TRBJ1-5; D uncertain. The sequencing input was naive CD4+ T cells from blood. The CDR3 sequence is CASTRSDNQPQHF. Here the CDR3 DNA reads TGTGCCAGTACCAGGTCAGATAATCAGCCCCAGCATTTT.